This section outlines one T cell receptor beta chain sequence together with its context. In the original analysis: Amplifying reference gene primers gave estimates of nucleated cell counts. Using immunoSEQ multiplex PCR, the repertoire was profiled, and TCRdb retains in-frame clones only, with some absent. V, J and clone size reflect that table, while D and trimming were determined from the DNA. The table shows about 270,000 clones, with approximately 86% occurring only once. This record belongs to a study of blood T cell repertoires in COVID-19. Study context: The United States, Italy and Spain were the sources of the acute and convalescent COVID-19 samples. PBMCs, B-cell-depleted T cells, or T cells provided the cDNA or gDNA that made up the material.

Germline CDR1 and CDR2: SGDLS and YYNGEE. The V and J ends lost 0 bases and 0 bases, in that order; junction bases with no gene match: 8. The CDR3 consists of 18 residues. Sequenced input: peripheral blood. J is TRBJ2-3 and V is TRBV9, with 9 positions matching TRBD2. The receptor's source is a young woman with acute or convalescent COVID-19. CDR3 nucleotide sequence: TGTGCCAGCAGCGTAGTTACAGCGGGAGGAGGTAGCACAGATACGCAGTATTTT. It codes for CASSVVTAGGGSTDTQYF. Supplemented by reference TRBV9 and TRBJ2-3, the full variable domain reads DSGVTQTPKHLITATGQRVTLRCSPRSGDLSVYWYQQSLDQGLQFLIQYYNGEERAKGNILERFSAQQFPDLHSELNLSSLELGDSALYFCASSVVTAGGGSTDTQYFGPGTRLTVL.